The entry that follows covers one TCR beta chain sequence. Its antigen is not known. This sample was included in a study of beta chain features in type 1 diabetes. Study-level background: There were some 110 million sorted cells examined across all samples.

Per the germline V gene, CDR1 is MNHNY and CDR2 is SVGAGI (reference sequence). V lost 8 bases, J lost 3 bases, and 10 bases lay in between. The CDR3 runs to 13 residues. Every isolated RNA sample was fully reverse transcribed, so sequencing captured expressed TCRB transcripts. The assay was immunoSEQ multiplex PCR, and TCRdb's table has in-frame clones only and misses some. This table has around 150,000 clones, around 10% appearing once. The study, taken as a whole, reports: Patients with type 1 diabetes carried fewer insertions and had more deletions at their VDJ junctions. Patients showed naive, central memory and Treg TCRB repertoires that appeared more similar than those of healthy donors. TCRB CDR3s from Type 1 diabetes patients were moderately but significantly shorter in all four CD4+ subsets.

Input material: central memory CD4+ T cells from blood. The source of this sequence is a man aged 30 to 45 with type 1 diabetes. This chain links TRBV6-6 with TRBJ2-2; possible D gene TRBD1, 6 bases. The CDR3: CASGQLDTGELFF. CDR3 in DNA: TGTGCCAGCGGACAGCTGGACACCGGGGAGCTGTTTTTT.